A single sample gave rise to the 9 T cell receptor beta chains below, sequenced in a study of T cell responses to AZD1222 COVID-19 vaccine. Profiled with immunoSEQ multiplex PCR; TCRdb holds only in-frame clones, not every one. The data contain fewer than 90,000 clones, more than 70% of them singletons. Source: peripheral blood, taken on day 0 of AZD1222 vaccination. The receptors originated from an adult in good health.

The genes are TRBV11-2 and TRBJ2-7; either TRBD1 or TRBD2 may supply D (6 bases each). The CDR3 has 13 amino acids. The germline V and J ends were trimmed by 3 bases and 2 bases, with 8 bases remaining between them. Germline CDR1 and CDR2: SGHAT and FQNNGV. The CDR3 nucleotides are TGTGCCAGCAGCTTTGGGGGGCCCTACGAGCAGTACGTC. Translating it yields CASSFGGPYEQYV.

The rearrangement joins TRBV21-1 to TRBJ1-6. TRBV21-1 is termed a pseudogene. CDR3 length: 17 residues. CDR3 sequence (DNA): TGTGCCAGCAGCAAAGTTCCGTTGGGGGGATTTAATTCACCCCTCCACTTT. Translation: CASSKVPLGGFNSPLHF.

The chain has TRBV21-1 and TRBJ2-7; TRBD2 is the table's D call and was not checked against the DNA. TRBV21-1 constitutes a pseudogene. The CDR3 is 21 residues long. The CDR3 DNA reads as TGTGCCAGCAGCAAAGCGCTGTCAACCGGGACTAGCGGGAGGCGTACCTACGAGCAGTACTTC. This encodes CASSKALSTGTSGRRTYEQYF.

This chain connects TRBV7-8 to TRBJ2-7; maybe TRBD1 (5 bases). CDR3 length: 14 amino acids. V dropped 5 bases and J dropped 5 bases, with 16 bases sitting between them. Germline V CDR1 and CDR2: SGHVS, FQNEAQ. The CDR3, as DNA: TGTGCCAGCAGCCAGTACAGGTTTAATAACGAGCAGTACTTC. Translation: CASSQYRFNNEQYF.

The V and J genes are TRBV7-2 and TRBJ2-3, with 10 bases fitting TRBD2. Per the germline V gene, CDR1 is SGHTA and CDR2 is FQGNSA. Germline trimming cut 8 bases from V and 1 base from J; bases unmatched to any gene: 3. The CDR3 extends over 14 amino acids. CDR3: CASGTSGGTDTQYF. In DNA, the CDR3 is TGTGCCAGCGGAACTAGCGGGGGCACAGATACGCAGTATTTT. Supplemented by reference TRBV7-2 and TRBJ2-3, the full variable domain reads GAGVSQSPSNKVTEKGKDVELRCDPISGHTALYWYRQSLGQGLEFLIYFQGNSAPDKSGLPSDRFSAERTGGSVSTLTIQRTQQEDSAVYLCASGTSGGTDTQYFGPGTRLTVL.

The CDR3 here is CASSNSGRASEQYF. Here the CDR3 DNA reads TGTGCCAGTAGCAATAGCGGGAGGGCAAGTGAGCAGTACTTC. V is TRBV19 and J is TRBJ2-7, with 11 bases aligning to TRBD2. The length of the CDR3 is 14 residues. V shed 6 bases and J 7 bases; nucleotides not matched to a gene: 8. Looked up from germline, CDR1 is LNHDA and CDR2 is SQIVND (reference sequence).

In its sample, this clone was seen once. V and J are TRBV3-1 (or the pseudogene TRBV3-2) and TRBJ1-1, with no clear D. This CDR3 contains 15 residues. Germline V CDR1 and CDR2: LGHDT, YNNKEL (reference sequence). V lost 2 bases and J lost 1, with 11 bases in between. The CDR3 protein is CASSQNVLSNTEAFF. CDR3 bases: TGTGCCAGCAGCCAAAACGTCCTTTCGAACACTGAAGCTTTCTTT.

V is TRBV25-1 and J is TRBJ1-4; 9 nucleotides line up with TRBD1. With 2 bases clipped from V and 4 bases from J, the junction kept 5 bases outside the gene matches. Looked up from germline, CDR1 is MGHDK and CDR2 is SYGVNS. CDR3 length: 16 amino acids. The CDR3 spells CASSENRGRVNEKLFF. CDR3 in DNA: TGTGCCAGCAGTGAAAACAGGGGGCGGGTTAATGAAAAACTGTTTTTT.

V and J are TRBV2 and TRBJ1-6, with D unclear. Germline CDR1 reads SNHLY; CDR2 reads FYNNEI. The CDR3 has 14 residues. Trimming pared 7 bases from V and 4 bases from J, leaving 11 bases between. In DNA form, the CDR3 reads TGTGCCAGCATCAGAGGACCGTATAATTCACCCCTCCACTTT. Residues: CASIRGPYNSPLHF. The full variable domain, with the rest looked up from reference TRBV2 and TRBJ1-6, is EPEVTQTPSHQVTQMGQEVILRCVPISNHLYFYWYRQILGQKVEFLVSFYNNEISEKSEIFDDQFSVERPDGSNFTLKIRSTKLEDSAMYFCASIRGPYNSPLHFGNGTRLTVT.